These 22 T cell receptor beta chains came from one sample sequenced in a study of metastatic and nonmetastatic thyroid tumors. Every patient was untreated before thyroid surgery. TCRdb used MiXCR to call clones anew from the PCR reads. This repertoire shows over 30,000 clones, about 20% found once; its top ten account for roughly 13%. The sequenced sample was tumor tissue. These receptors were taken from a female donor with papillary thyroid cancer or a benign thyroid nodule (not recorded which). Some clones in this sample may be carry-over from other donors' samples.

In its sample, this clone was seen many times. Additional DNA sequences in this sample encode the identical CDR3. The V gene is TRBV12-3 or TRBV12-4, the J gene TRBJ2-3; 12 bases fit TRBD2. Trimming removed 6 bases from V and 2 bases from J; junction bases left unmatched: 6. This CDR3 is 16 amino acids long. CDR3 nucleotides: TGTGCCAGCAGGGGGCTAGCGGGGGGGCTCACAGATACGCAGTATTTT. This encodes CASRGLAGGLTDTQYF.

This clone was counted ten times or more. The sample holds other DNA sequences that translate to the same CDR3. The chain combines TRBV20-1 with TRBJ2-6; tentatively, D is TRBD1 or TRBD2 (5 bases each). Trimming took off 0 bases at V and 4 bases at J, with 10 bases between the two ends. Germline V gene sequence: CDR1 DFQATT, CDR2 SNEGSKA (reference sequence). This CDR3 region has 15 residues. The DNA of the CDR3 is TGCAGTGCTAGAGAAGGGGCGGGCGGGGCCAACGTCCTGACTTTC. The encoded protein is CSAREGAGGANVLTF.

This clone was detected ten times or more. The chain uses TRBV7-2 and TRBJ1-1; D is undetermined. Trimming pared 3 bases from V and 1 base from J, leaving 12 bases between. The CDR3 has 15 amino acids. Germline V CDR1 and CDR2: SGHTA, FQGNSA. CDR3 sequence (DNA): TGTGCCAGCAGCTTTAGCCCAGGCGCGAACACTGAAGCTTTCTTT. Protein sequence: CASSFSPGANTEAFF.

Ten or more counts support this clone. The chain joins TRBV29-1 to TRBJ2-2, with D perhaps matching TRBD1 (6 bases). Germline lookup yields CDR1 SQVTM and CDR2 ANQGSEA. The CDR3 runs 15 residues. Trimming took off 4 bases at V and 1 base at J, with 13 bases between the two ends. CDR3: CSVVLGAMNTGELFF. CDR3 bases: TGCAGCGTTGTGTTGGGGGCAATGAACACCGGGGAGCTGTTTTTT.

V and J are TRBV6-1 and TRBJ2-7; TRBD1 matches at 12 bases. This CDR3 has 15 amino acids. Germline CDR1 is MNHNS and CDR2 is SASEGT. Unmatched junction bases numbered 3, after V lost 5 bases and J lost 1 base. This chain's CDR3 is CASSRDRGPSYEQYF. The CDR3 DNA sequence: TGTGCCAGCAGTAGGGACAGGGGGCCTTCCTACGAGCAGTACTTC.

This clone was found many times. The chain employs TRBV7-2 and TRBJ1-2; 9 bases are shared with TRBD1. Germline loops: CDR1 SGHTA, CDR2 FQGNSA. CDR3 length: 13 residues. J was trimmed by 6 bases and V by 5 bases; bases with no gene match: 4. This CDR3 is CASSVRDRDGYTF. The CDR3 DNA is TGTGCCAGCAGCGTCCGGGACAGGGATGGCTACACCTTC.

This clone was picked up many times. CDR3 in DNA: TGTGCCACCAGTGATCGTCCCTCAACTTACAATGAGCAGTTCTTC. Protein product: CATSDRPSTYNEQFF. This chain uses TRBV24-1 with TRBJ2-1; no definite D call. Germline assignment: CDR1 KGHDR and CDR2 SFDVKD. The length of the CDR3 is 15 residues. V lost 3 bases and J 4 bases, leaving 12 bases between the germline ends.

This clone was recorded many times. The rearrangement uses TRBV5-4 and TRBJ1-2; 8 bases align to TRBD1. Germline values: CDR1 SGHNT, CDR2 YYREEE (reference sequence). The CDR3 sequence is 16 residues long. Unmatched junction bases numbered 12, after V lost 4 bases and J lost 4 bases. The CDR3 sequence is CASSEKPGQEGYGYTF. CDR3 DNA sequence: TGTGCCAGCAGCGAGAAGCCGGGACAGGAGGGCTATGGCTACACCTTC.

This clone was detected ten times or more. This chain connects TRBV12-3 or TRBV12-4 to TRBJ2-1; TRBD1 is a possible D gene (6 bases). This CDR3 contains 15 residues. Trimming removed 5 bases at V and 0 bases at J, with 11 bases between. The DNA for the CDR3 is TGTGCCAGCAGTACGGACAGTAGCTCCTACAATGAGCAGTTCTTC. Translated, it gives CASSTDSSSYNEQFF.

This clone appeared a few times. The chain links TRBV19 to TRBJ1-1; a possible D gene is TRBD1 (6 bases). Looked up from germline, CDR1 is LNHDA and CDR2 is SQIVND (reference sequence). V lost 6 bases to trimming and J lost 1 base, with 9 bases between them. The CDR3 loop spans 13 amino acids. For the CDR3, the DNA is TGTGCCAGTAGCACGACAGGGAACACTGAAGCTTTCTTT. Its protein product is CASSTTGNTEAFF. The variable domain in full, completed from reference TRBV19 and TRBJ1-1, reads DGGITQSPKYLFRKEGQNVTLSCEQNLNHDAMYWYRQDPGQGLRLIYYSQIVNDFQKGDIAEGYSVSREKKESFPLTVTSAQKNPTAFYLCASSTTGNTEAFFGQGTRLTVV.

This clone was seen only a few times. This sequence joins TRBV6-2 or TRBV6-3 and TRBJ1-5, with D possibly being TRBD1 (5 bases). CDR1 is MNHEY, CDR2 SVGEGT, per germline. The CDR3 has 21 residues. Deletions cut 0 bases from V and 0 bases from J, with 24 bases between. The CDR3 DNA follows: TGTGCCAGCAGTTACTCTCACCCTAAGACAGTGGGCGGTTTTAGCAATCAGCCCCAGCATTTT. Translating it yields CASSYSHPKTVGGFSNQPQHF.

This clone came up many times. One end of the junction varies from germline; a read error may be responsible. The chain uses TRBV7-9 and TRBJ2-2, with TRBD1 as a possible D gene (6 bases). The CDR3 consists of 15 residues. The germline V gene has CDR1 SEHNR and CDR2 FQNEAQ (reference sequence). The CDR3 here is CASSLLTGNPGELFF. For the CDR3, the DNA is TGTGCCAGCAGCTTATTAACAGGGAACCCCGGGGAGCTGTTTTTT.

This clone was found many times. The chain carries TRBV7-2 and TRBJ2-3; 7 bases align to TRBD1. The V gene's germline CDR1 is SGHTA and CDR2 FQGNSA. V shed 6 bases, J shed 2 bases, and the junction held 5 bases outside the gene matches. This CDR3 comprises 14 residues. This CDR3 is CASRRTGPTDTQYF. The CDR3 nucleotides are TGTGCCAGCAGGCGGACAGGCCCCACAGATACGCAGTATTTT.

The sample holds many counts of this clone. CDR3 loop: CASNPKAGGLDTQYF. The CDR3 region has the DNA TGTGCCAGCAATCCAAAAGCGGGAGGGTTAGATACGCAGTATTTT. This chain joins TRBV27 and TRBJ2-3, with 10 bases fitting TRBD2. Germline V lookup: CDR1 MNHEY, CDR2 SMNVEV (reference sequence). Unmatched junction bases numbered 9, after V lost 7 bases and J lost 5 bases. The CDR3 loop spans 15 amino acids.

This clone was picked up many times. CDR3 in DNA: TGTGCCAGCAGCCAAGTTGGCCGGGCTGGGAGGGGGGAGCTGTTTTTT. It yields the protein CASSQVGRAGRGELFF. The gene calls are TRBV3-1 and TRBJ2-2; TRBD2 might be the D (6 bases). CDR3 length: 16 residues. Trimming cost V 1 base and J 8 bases, with 17 bases left between them. In germline, CDR1 is LGHDT, CDR2 YNNKEL (reference sequence). Supplemented by reference TRBV3-1 and TRBJ2-2, the full variable domain reads DTAVSQTPKYLVTQMGNDKSIKCEQNLGHDTMYWYKQDSKKFLKIMFSYNNKELIINETVPNRFSPKSPDKAHLNLHINSLELGDSAVYFCASSQVGRAGRGELFFGEGSRLTVL.

The chain employs TRBV19 and TRBJ2-7; D gene uncertain. The CDR3 runs 10 residues. CDR1 and CDR2 (germline): LNHDA, SQIVND (reference sequence). Trimming took off 7 bases at V and 4 bases at J, with 5 bases between the two ends. Here the CDR3 reads CASKSYEQYF. The CDR3 DNA reads as TGTGCCAGTAAATCGTACGAGCAGTACTTC.

This clone has at least ten counts. The chain joins TRBV9 to TRBJ2-3; D remains unclear. The germline V gene has CDR1 SGDLS and CDR2 YYNGEE. V shed 4 bases and J shed 6 bases, with 12 bases lying between them. The CDR3 totals 13 residues. The CDR3 DNA sequence: TGTGCCAGCAGCTTAACTCCGCCGGATACGCAGTATTTT. Translating gives CASSLTPPDTQYF.

Comment on this clone: Being one base from a much bigger clone, this may be a read error. The chain combines TRBV4-3 with TRBJ2-5, with a tentative D call TRBD2 (6 bases). Germline V lookup: CDR1 LGHNA, CDR2 YSLEER. The CDR3 has 15 amino acids. The CDR3 coding sequence is TGCGCCAGCAGCCAAGTGGAGGGCCCACAAGATACCCAGTACTTC. Translation: CASSQVEGPQDTQYF.

V gene TRBV7-3 combines with J gene TRBJ2-1, with 8 bases matching TRBD2. Germline V lookup: CDR1 SGHTA, CDR2 FQGTGA. J lost 3 bases, V lost 3 bases, and 7 bases had no gene match. The CDR3 is 16 residues long. CDR3 sequence reads: CASSFTGRAIYNEQFF. The CDR3 DNA sequence: TGTGCCAGCAGCTTCACCGGGAGGGCAATCTACAATGAGCAGTTCTTC. Full variable domain (remainder filled in from reference TRBV7-3 and TRBJ2-1): GAGVSQTPSNKVTEKGKYVELRCDPISGHTALYWYRQSLGQGPEFLIYFQGTGAADDSGLPNDRFFAVRPEGSVSTLKIQRTERGDSAVYLCASSFTGRAIYNEQFFGPGTRLTVL.

This clone was counted many times. The chain recombines TRBV19 with TRBJ1-2; D gene ambiguous. The CDR3 spans 15 residues. Trimming took 4 bases from V and 1 from J, leaving 13 bases between them. Per germline, CDR1 LNHDA and CDR2 SQIVND (reference sequence). CDR3: CASSRAGPFNYGYTF. The CDR3 DNA is TGTGCCAGTAGTAGGGCAGGCCCCTTTAACTATGGCTACACCTTC.

This chain connects TRBV6-5 to TRBJ2-7; no firm D call. This CDR3 comprises 14 residues. The germline CDR1 and CDR2 sequences are MNHEY and SVGAGI. The V end lost 3 bases, the J end lost 3 bases, and 12 bases lay between the germline ends. This CDR3 reads CASSYRHGNYEQYF. DNA for the CDR3: TGTGCCAGCAGTTATAGGCACGGTAACTACGAGCAGTACTTC.

This rearrangement joins TRBV6-2 or TRBV6-3 to TRBJ2-6, with 7 bases aligning to TRBD1. From germline, CDR1 is MNHEY and CDR2 SVGEGT. V was clipped by 7 bases and J by 3 bases; unmatched bases: 12. There are 17 residues in the CDR3. The CDR3 nucleotides read TGTGCCAGCATCTCACCGACAGGGCTATATGGGGCCAACGTCCTGACTTTC. It codes for CASISPTGLYGANVLTF.